Shown below are 31 T cell receptor beta chains from a single sample sequenced in a study of post-analysis software for immune sequencing data. Study outcomes and limitations: The study found TRBV5-6, TRBV5-1 and TRBV20-1 among five or six TRBV segments more frequent in patients than controls.

TCR beta cDNA libraries had unique molecular identifiers. TCRdb processed the PCR reads anew with MiXCR; each CDR3 protein has one entry. The repertoire holds hundreds of thousands of distinct CDR3 sequences, roughly three fifths seen once, with approximately 11% in the top ten. What these receptors recognize is not known. Source material: blood. All receptors derive from a girl aged 2-10 years with multiple sclerosis.

This clonotype was detected only a few times. The rearrangement joins TRBV12-3 or TRBV12-4 to TRBJ2-7; D gene unclear. This CDR3 has 12 residues. V lost 6 bases and J lost 5, with 11 bases in between. The CDR3 here is CASRFQGDEQYF. CDR3 nucleotides: TGTGCCAGCAGATTCCAAGGAGACGAGCAGTACTTC.

The chain joins TRBV12-3 or TRBV12-4 to TRBJ1-1, with a weak D call TRBD1 (6 bases). CDR3 length: 14 amino acids. V was cut by 5 bases and J by 1 base, with 11 bases left in between. CDR3 DNA sequence: TGTGCCAGCAGTCCTTCGACAGGGAACACTGAAGCTTTCTTT. Translation: CASSPSTGNTEAFF.

This clonotype was seen only a few times. V and J are TRBV5-1 and TRBJ2-7; 10 positions match TRBD2. CDR3 length: 15 amino acids. V was clipped by 5 bases and J by 6 bases; unmatched bases: 11. Germline CDR1 and CDR2: SGHRS and YFSETQ. CDR3 region: CASRSDGLAVSEQYF. CDR3 in DNA: TGCGCCAGCAGGTCGGACGGACTAGCGGTCTCCGAGCAGTACTTC.

This clonotype has a handful of counts. The genes are TRBV10-3 and TRBJ2-5, with a tentative D call TRBD1 (5 bases). The tail of the sequence fits TRBJ2-7 better, so the J call may be wrong. Germline assignment: CDR1 ENHRY and CDR2 SYGVKD. The CDR3 has 16 residues. CDR3 DNA sequence: TGTGCCATCAGTGAGTTCAGGGCCCCTCGAGTCTACGAGCAGTACTTC. This codes for CAISEFRAPRVYEQYF.

This clonotype turned up a few times. The chain joins TRBV5-1 to TRBJ2-5; 8 bases agree with TRBD1. The germline CDR1 and CDR2 sequences are SGHRS and YFSETQ. With 4 bases clipped from V and 5 bases from J, the junction kept 7 bases outside the gene matches. CDR3 length: 14 amino acids. CDR3 residues: CASSPRQGMETQYF. The CDR3 region has the DNA TGCGCCAGCAGCCCCCGACAGGGGATGGAGACCCAGTACTTC.

Many counts were recorded for this clonotype. The chain couples TRBV7-2 to TRBJ2-1; the D is unclear. The CDR3 length is 12 residues. Germline assignment: CDR1 SGHTA and CDR2 FQGNSA. Trimming took 1 base from V and 8 from J, leaving 6 bases between them. As DNA, the CDR3 is TGTGCCAGCAGCTTAGGTCGCGATGAGCAGTTCTTC. Translation gives CASSLGRDEQFF.

V gene TRBV5-1 combines with J gene TRBJ2-3; TRBD1 agrees at 8 bases. CDR3 length equals 15 residues. Germline V gives CDR1 SGHRS, CDR2 YFSETQ. V shed 4 bases and J 0 bases; nucleotides not matched to a gene: 4. This CDR3 reads CASSRDRPSTDTQYF. Written as DNA, the CDR3 is TGCGCCAGCAGCCGGGACAGGCCTAGCACAGATACGCAGTATTTT.

The chain employs TRBV5-5 and TRBJ2-1; D could derive from TRBD1 or TRBD2 (5 bases each). V lost 3 bases, J lost 7 bases, and 17 bases lay in between. Per the germline V gene, CDR1 is SGHKS and CDR2 is YYEKEE (reference sequence). This CDR3 is 15 amino acids long. CDR3 nucleotides: TGTGCCAGCAGCTGGAGGATCACAGGCGTAAATGAGCAGTTCTTC. This sequence encodes CASSWRITGVNEQFF.

V gene TRBV29-1 combines with J gene TRBJ1-2, with D possibly TRBD1 on 5 matching bases. V lost 4 bases, J lost 4 bases, and 13 bases lay in between. This CDR3 spans 13 amino acids. CDR1 is SQVTM and CDR2 is ANQGSEA in the germline V gene. CDR3 sequence (DNA): TGCAGCGTTGGACAAGGGGACGCCTATGGCTACACCTTC. It specifies CSVGQGDAYGYTF.

The V gene is TRBV4-2, the J gene TRBJ2-1; 11 nucleotides match TRBD2. The CDR3 covers 15 residues. Unmatched junction bases numbered 5, after V lost 5 bases and J lost 5 bases. Germline CDR1 is LGHNA and CDR2 is YNFKEQ. The CDR3 DNA follows: TGTGCCAGCAGCGCTCCGGGACTAGCGGACAATGAGCAGTTCTTC. The encoded protein is CASSAPGLADNEQFF.

The V call is TRBV29-1, the J call TRBJ2-7; 10 nucleotides line up with TRBD1. This CDR3 is built from 14 residues. Germline CDR1 SQVTM, CDR2 ANQGSEA. The V and J ends lost 7 bases and 2 bases, in that order; junction bases with no gene match: 8. The CDR3 loop is CSELRDRGTYEQYF. The CDR3 DNA reads as TGCAGCGAGCTCCGGGACAGGGGAACCTACGAGCAGTACTTC.

In the case of this clonotype: One end of the junction is discordant with germline, which a read error may explain. V gene TRBV7-2 combines with J gene TRBJ2-7; D is undetermined. The CDR3 consists of 15 residues. CDR1 and CDR2 from the germline V gene are SGHTA and FQGNSA. CDR3: CASSGVIGRSSEQYF. CDR3 in DNA: TGTGCCAGCAGCGGAGTGATTGGAAGGTCCTCCGAGCAGTACTTC.

The count of this clonotype is one. V and J are TRBV20-1 and TRBJ2-2; 8 bases match TRBD2. The CDR3 contains 17 residues. Germline assignment: CDR1 DFQATT and CDR2 SNEGSKA (reference sequence). The V segment lost 0 bases and the J segment 1 base; nucleotides outside the gene matches: 7. CDR3 residues: CSARDYRLAGNTGELFF. CDR3 nucleotide sequence: TGCAGTGCTAGAGATTATCGCCTAGCGGGGAACACCGGGGAGCTGTTTTTT.

The chain couples TRBV4-2 to TRBJ2-1; possible D gene TRBD1, 6 bases. In germline, CDR1 is LGHNA, CDR2 YNFKEQ. The CDR3 contains 16 residues. Trimming removed 4 bases at V and 3 bases at J, with 16 bases between. CDR3 nucleotide sequence: TGTGCCAGCAGCCTGGGCAGGGGCCGTCGCTACAATGAGCAGTTCTTC. It specifies CASSLGRGRRYNEQFF.

The rearrangement uses TRBV29-1 and TRBJ2-1; 14 positions match TRBD2. V shed 6 bases, J shed 3 bases, and the junction held 4 bases outside the gene matches. Germline CDR1 and CDR2: SQVTM and ANQGSEA. This CDR3 has 15 amino acids. CDR3 sequence (DNA): TGCAGCGTGGATGGGACTAGCGGGAGCTACAATGAGCAGTTCTTC. Translated: CSVDGTSGSYNEQFF.

CDR3 sequence: CATSTYRGRETQYF. CDR3 sequence (DNA): TGTGCCACCAGCACCTACAGGGGTCGGGAGACCCAGTACTTC. This chain links TRBV15 with TRBJ2-5; 7 bases are shared with TRBD1. V lost 4 bases, J lost 5 bases, and 7 bases stayed unmatched. There are 14 residues in the CDR3. CDR1 LNHNV and CDR2 YYDKDF come from the germline V gene (reference sequence).

This clonotype was found once. This chain joins TRBV29-1 and TRBJ2-1; 8 bases agree with TRBD1. Germline V gene sequence: CDR1 SQVTM, CDR2 ANQGSEA. CDR3 size: 13 residues. V shed 4 bases and J 2 bases; nucleotides not matched to a gene: 1. The CDR3 DNA reads as TGCAGCGTTGTACAGGGGGCCTACAATGAGCAGTTCTTC. This gives the protein CSVVQGAYNEQFF.

This clonotype was seen a handful of times. The chain carries TRBV5-6 and TRBJ2-2; D is unclear. The CDR3 is made up of 13 amino acids. V gave up 0 bases and J gave up 4 bases, with 4 bases separating them. Looked up from germline, CDR1 is SGHDT and CDR2 is YYEEEE. The CDR3 protein is CASSLGGTGELFF. The CDR3 DNA reads TGTGCCAGCAGCTTGGGAGGCACCGGGGAGCTGTTTTTT. The entire variable domain, with the rest obtained from reference TRBV5-6 and TRBJ2-2, is as follows: DAGVTQSPTHLIKTRGQQVTLRCSPKSGHDTVSWYQQALGQGPQFIFQYYEEEERQRGNFPDRFSGHQFPNYSSELNVNALLLGDSALYLCASSLGGTGELFFGEGSRLTVL.

The genes are TRBV20-1 and TRBJ1-2; 9 nucleotides match TRBD1. V was pared by 4 bases and J by 8 bases, with 8 bases of the junction left unmatched. Germline V gene lookup returns CDR1 DFQATT and CDR2 SNEGSKA (reference sequence). This CDR3 contains 13 residues. CDR3 sequence reads: CSANLDRGYGYTF. In DNA form, the CDR3 reads TGCAGTGCTAACCTGGACAGGGGATACGGCTACACCTTC.

The chain combines TRBV2 with TRBJ2-3, with TRBD2 identical over 11 bases. CDR3 length equals 17 residues. CDR1 is SNHLY, CDR2 FYNNEI, per germline. V dropped 6 bases and J dropped 5; count of bases not matched to a gene: 13. The CDR3 coding sequence is TGTGCCAGCAGCTCAGAAACTAGCGGGAGATATGGAGATACGCAGTATTTT. The encoded protein is CASSSETSGRYGDTQYF.

This chain uses TRBV29-1 with TRBJ2-1; 7 bases line up with TRBD2. This CDR3 has 13 residues. After removal of 4 bases from V and 8 bases from J, the junction contained 8 bases not matched to a gene. The germline V gene has CDR1 SQVTM and CDR2 ANQGSEA. CDR3 loop: CSVGRGGPDEQFF. In nucleotides, the CDR3 is TGCAGCGTTGGTCGGGGAGGGCCGGATGAGCAGTTCTTC.

This clonotype occurred a few times. J is TRBJ1-1 and V is TRBV20-1, with D maybe TRBD1 (6 bases). In germline, CDR1 is DFQATT, CDR2 SNEGSKA (reference sequence). With 0 bases removed from V and 3 bases from J, the gap between germline ends came to 26 bases. The CDR3 totals 19 residues. CDR3 loop: CSARDRGALGGLRDTEAFF. Here the CDR3 DNA reads TGCAGTGCTAGAGACCGGGGGGCCCTAGGGGGACTAAGGGACACTGAAGCTTTCTTT.

The rearrangement links TRBV2 to TRBJ2-1; D gene uncertain. CDR1 is SNHLY and CDR2 is FYNNEI in the germline V gene. The germline V and J ends were trimmed by 7 bases and 7 bases, with 14 bases remaining between them. The CDR3 has 13 amino acids. This chain's CDR3 is CASNTAALNEQFF. CDR3 nucleotides: TGTGCCAGCAACACGGCTGCTCTTAATGAGCAGTTCTTC.

The chain carries TRBV5-1 and TRBJ2-2; D is unresolved. The CDR3 is 16 amino acids. Trimming removed 0 bases from V and 4 bases from J, with 13 bases in between. The germline V gene has CDR1 SGHRS and CDR2 YFSETQ. The chain's CDR3 is CASSLAGRAVTGELFF. CDR3 DNA: TGCGCCAGCAGCTTGGCCGGACGGGCGGTCACCGGGGAGCTGTTTTTT.

The CDR3 is CASSKGAYGGITTYEQYF. DNA of the CDR3: TGTGCCAGCAGCAAGGGTGCCTATGGGGGAATCACCACCTACGAGCAGTACTTC. V gene TRBV7-6 combines with J gene TRBJ2-7; either TRBD1 or TRBD2 may fit D (5 bases each). Germline values: CDR1 SGHVS, CDR2 FNYEAQ. The length of the CDR3 is 18 residues. The germline V and J ends were trimmed by 5 bases and 2 bases, with 25 bases remaining between them.

This clonotype occurred a few times. The chain carries TRBV29-1 and TRBJ2-7; D is undetermined. V was cut by 3 bases and J by 2 bases, with 8 bases left in between. Germline lookup yields CDR1 SQVTM and CDR2 ANQGSEA. This CDR3 region has 12 residues. CDR3 nucleotide sequence: TGCAGCGTTGATCAAGGGCCCTACGAGCAGTACTTC. It is translated as CSVDQGPYEQYF.

This clonotype occurred once. The rearrangement links TRBV5-1 to TRBJ1-4; D uncertain. The V and J ends lost 0 bases and 8 bases respectively, with 11 bases between them. The V gene's germline CDR1 is SGHRS and CDR2 YFSETQ. This CDR3 spans 14 amino acids. The CDR3 spells CASSLEGRTEKLFF. In nucleotides, the CDR3 is TGCGCCAGCAGCTTGGAAGGTAGAACCGAAAAACTGTTTTTT.

The V call is TRBV18, the J call TRBJ1-4, with unresolved D. CDR3 length equals 13 residues. Trimming took 2 bases from V and 8 from J, leaving 9 bases between them. Germline V gene data show CDR1 as KGHSH and CDR2 as LQKENI. The CDR3 sequence: CASSPREREKLFF. The CDR3 DNA follows: TGTGCCAGCTCACCAAGGGAGCGGGAAAAACTGTTTTTT.

This chain links TRBV4-1 with TRBJ1-4; the D is unclear. V lost 0 bases to trimming and J lost 0 bases, with 8 bases between them. The CDR3 consists of 16 residues. CDR1 and CDR2 (germline): MGHRA, YSYEKL. CDR3 amino acids: CASSQDHLATNEKLFF. For the CDR3, the DNA is TGCGCCAGCAGCCAAGATCATCTTGCAACTAATGAAAAACTGTTTTTT.

The DNA for the CDR3 is TGTGCCAGCAGCCAGGGAGTCCCCCGGCTAGCGGGAGTCGATGAGCAGTTCTTC. This sequence encodes CASSQGVPRLAGVDEQFF. This chain uses TRBV14 with TRBJ2-1, with TRBD2 matching 10 bases. V dropped 3 bases and J dropped 8; count of bases not matched to a gene: 16. This CDR3 region has 18 residues. Per the germline V gene, CDR1 is SGHDN and CDR2 is FVKESK.

Comments on this clonotype: As the CDR3 is not closed by the conserved phenylalanine or tryptophan, this likely results from a read error. V usage is TRBV4-3 and J usage is TRBJ2-2, with D perhaps matching TRBD2 (6 bases). CDR1 is LGHNA and CDR2 is YSLEER in the germline V gene. V gave up 3 bases and J gave up 4 bases, with 12 bases separating them. This CDR3 is 15 amino acids long. In DNA form, the CDR3 reads TGCGCCAGCAGCCATCATAGCGGCTCCACCGGGGAGCTGTTTTGT. It specifies CASSHHSGSTGELFC.